This TCR beta chain is from a study of CD8 T cells in ankylosing spondylitis. TCRdb re-analysed the 5' RACE reads in MiXCR, keeping a single row per CDR3 protein. The table includes under 130,000 distinct CDR3 sequences, nearly 25% detected once. Germline V gene sequence: CDR1 SGHTA, CDR2 FQGNSA. This CDR3 spans 11 amino acids. Trimming removed 3 bases at V and 9 bases at J, with 6 bases between. This clonotype has at least ten counts. Its antigen is currently unknown. Findings of the study overall: Typical of ankylosing spondylitis blood, it appeared, was a TCR beta motif of about eight highly homologous variants. In the blood and synovial fluid of reactive arthritis, some motif variants had been previously reported.

This receptor was taken from a male donor with ankylosing spondylitis. The chain recombines TRBV7-2 with TRBJ2-1; D ambiguous. Sequencing used synovial fluid, either unsorted or a sorted T cell fraction (not recorded which). In DNA form, the CDR3 reads TGTGCCAGCAGCTTCACGCTTGAGCAGTTCTTC. The encoded protein is CASSFTLEQFF. Based on the CDR3 plus reference TRBV7-2 and TRBJ2-1, the full variable domain is GAGVSQSPSNKVTEKGKDVELRCDPISGHTALYWYRQSLGQGLEFLIYFQGNSAPDKSGLPSDRFSAERTGGSVSTLTIQRTQQEDSAVYLCASSFTLEQFFGPGTRLTVL.